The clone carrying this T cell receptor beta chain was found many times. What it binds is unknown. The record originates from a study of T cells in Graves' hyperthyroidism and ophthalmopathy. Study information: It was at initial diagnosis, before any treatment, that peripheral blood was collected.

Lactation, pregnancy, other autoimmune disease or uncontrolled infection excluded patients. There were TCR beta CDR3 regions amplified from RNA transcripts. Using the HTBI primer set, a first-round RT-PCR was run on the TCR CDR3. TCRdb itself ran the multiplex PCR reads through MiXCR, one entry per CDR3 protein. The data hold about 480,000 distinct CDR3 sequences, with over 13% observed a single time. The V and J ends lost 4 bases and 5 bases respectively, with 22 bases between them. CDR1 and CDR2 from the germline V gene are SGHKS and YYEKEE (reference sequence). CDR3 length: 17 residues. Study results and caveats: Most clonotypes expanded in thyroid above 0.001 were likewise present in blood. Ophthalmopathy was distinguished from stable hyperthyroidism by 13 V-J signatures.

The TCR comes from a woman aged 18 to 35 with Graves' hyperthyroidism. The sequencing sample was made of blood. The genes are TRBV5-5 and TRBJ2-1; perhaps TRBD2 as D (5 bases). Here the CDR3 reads CASSRPNTRVGHNEQFF. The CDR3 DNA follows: TGTGCCAGCAGCCGACCCAATACTAGAGTGGGTCACAATGAGCAGTTCTTC. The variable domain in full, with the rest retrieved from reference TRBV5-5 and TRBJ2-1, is DAGVTQSPTHLIKTRGQQVTLRCSPISGHKSVSWYQQVLGQGPQFIFQYYEKEERGRGNFPDRFSARQFPNYSSELNVNALLLGDSALYLCASSRPNTRVGHNEQFFGPGTRLTVL.